This T cell receptor delta chain was sequenced during a study of gamma-delta chains in newborns, infants, children. Germline lookup yields CDR1 GEAIGNYY and CDR2 EKD. The CDR3 runs 18 residues. With 3 bases clipped from V and 0 bases from J, the junction kept 3 bases outside the gene matches. TCRdb re-processed the reads using CATT. The table includes several thousand delta-chain clones, 2.1% detected once. This clone qualifies as medium-sized. Sequenced input: blood. The chain combines TRDV2 with TRDJ3, with 11 bases matching TRDD3. This TCR was recovered from a child who was a newborn, infant or young child, either healthy, febrile or measles-vaccinated (not recorded which). The DNA for the CDR3 is TGTGCCTGTGACGGACTGGGGGATAGCTCCTGGGACACCCGACAGATGTTTTTC. Its translation is CACDGLGDSSWDTRQMFF.